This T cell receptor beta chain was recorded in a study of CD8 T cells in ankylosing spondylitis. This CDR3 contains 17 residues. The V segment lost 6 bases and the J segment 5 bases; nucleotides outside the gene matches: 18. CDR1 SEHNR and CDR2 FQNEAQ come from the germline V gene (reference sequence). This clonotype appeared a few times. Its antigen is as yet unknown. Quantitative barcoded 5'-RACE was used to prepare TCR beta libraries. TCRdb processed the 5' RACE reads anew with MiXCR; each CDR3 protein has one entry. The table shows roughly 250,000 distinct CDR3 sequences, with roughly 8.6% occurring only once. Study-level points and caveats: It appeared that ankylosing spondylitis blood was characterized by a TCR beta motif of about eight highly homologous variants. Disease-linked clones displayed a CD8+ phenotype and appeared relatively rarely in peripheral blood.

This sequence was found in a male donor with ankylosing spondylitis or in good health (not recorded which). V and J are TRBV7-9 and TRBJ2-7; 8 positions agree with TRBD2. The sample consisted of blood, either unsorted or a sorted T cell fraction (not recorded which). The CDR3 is CASRSFRSGAGADEQYF. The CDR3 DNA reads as TGTGCCAGCAGGTCCTTCCGGAGCGGAGCGGGAGCTGACGAGCAGTACTTC. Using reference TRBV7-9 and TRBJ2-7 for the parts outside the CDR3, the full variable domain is DTGVSQNPRHKITKRGQNVTFRCDPISEHNRLYWYRQTLGQGPEFLTYFQNEAQLEKSRLLSDRFSAERPKGSFSTLEIQRTEQGDSAMYLCASRSFRSGAGADEQYFGPGTRLTVT.